The present entry profiles one T cell receptor beta chain with its context. Antigen specificity is unknown. This entry comes from a study of lymphopenia after photon versus proton radiotherapy. Study findings and constraints: Oligoclonal CD8+ Temra expansion after nadir drove photon patients' diversity drop. Only patients who died were analyzed for survival; proton advantage is unproven.

TCRdb keeps only in-frame clones here, not all; method: immunoSEQ multiplex PCR. Here the sample spans some 25,000 clones, over 85% being singletons. The specimen comprised peripheral blood, sampled from a patient treated with photon-based radiotherapy. The receptor's source is a woman in her forties or fifties with cholangiocarcinoma.

CDR3 sequence: CASNGGTSGGHEQFF. The CDR3 nucleotides read TGTGCCAGCAACGGTGGAACTAGCGGGGGTCATGAGCAGTTCTTC. The chain has TRBV9 and TRBJ2-1; 11 bases fit TRBD2. V was pared by 6 bases and J by 8 bases, with 10 bases of the junction left unmatched. The CDR3 has 15 amino acids. Germline CDR1 is SGDLS and CDR2 is YYNGEE.